This T cell receptor (beta chain) comes out of a study of CD8+ T cells in alopecia areata. Study information: Tofacitinib dosing lasted 6 to 18 months, which was then followed by 6 months off drug. Patients given treatment had severity scored by the percentage of scalp area affected.

Concerning this clone: What it binds is not known.

Reverse transcription of extracted RNA yielded cDNA, which provided the sequencing template. The protocol was immunoSEQ multiplex PCR, while the TCRdb copy is restricted to in-frame clones and leaves out a portion. The data hold 150,000 to 200,000 clones, with under 80% observed a single time. Broader study findings: Having just one nonresponder leaves the connection between baseline CD8+ expansion and response unresolved.

Treatment: oral pan-JAK inhibitor, 5-10 mg twice daily. The ends were cut back, 6 bases at V and 4 bases at J, with 13 bases in the middle. This CDR3 region has 14 residues. CDR1 MGHDK and CDR2 SYGVNS come from the germline V gene. The chain joins TRBV25-1 to TRBJ2-1; maybe TRBD1 (6 bases). The receptor was isolated from a human donor with alopecia areata. This sample comprised CD4+ T cells sorted from blood, obtained around week 50, from a patient treated with tofacitinib. In nucleotides, the CDR3 is TGTGCCAGCAGACAGGGCGGAGTATACAATGAGCAGTTCTTC. It specifies CASRQGGVYNEQFF.